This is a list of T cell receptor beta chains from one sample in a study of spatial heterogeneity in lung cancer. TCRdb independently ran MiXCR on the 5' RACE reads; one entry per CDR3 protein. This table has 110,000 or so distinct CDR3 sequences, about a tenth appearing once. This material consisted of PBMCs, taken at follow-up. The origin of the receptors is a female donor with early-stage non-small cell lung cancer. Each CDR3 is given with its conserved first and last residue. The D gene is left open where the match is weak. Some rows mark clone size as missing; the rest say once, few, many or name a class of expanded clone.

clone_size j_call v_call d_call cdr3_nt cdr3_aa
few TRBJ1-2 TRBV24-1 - TGTGCCACCAGTGATCCCCCCGCAGTCTATGGCTACACCTTC CATSDPPAVYGYTF
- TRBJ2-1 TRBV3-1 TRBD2 TGTGCCAGCAGCCAACTAGCGGACAATGAGCAGTTCTTC CASSQLADNEQFF
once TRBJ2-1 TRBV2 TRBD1 TGTGCCAGCAGCGGGGACAGGGTTTTCGACAATGAGCAGTTCTTC CASSGDRVFDNEQFF
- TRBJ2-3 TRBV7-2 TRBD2 TGTGCCAGCAGCTCTGTGACCGGGACTAGCGGGAGCGCGCAGTATTTT CASSSVTGTSGSAQYF
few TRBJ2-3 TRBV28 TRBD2 TGTGCCAGCAGCTCTGGATATGTCTTGACTAGCGGGAGCACAGATACGCAGTATTTT CASSSGYVLTSGSTDTQYF
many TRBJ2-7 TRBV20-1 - TGCAGTGCTACCGGCCTCGTCTCCTACGAGCAGTACTTC CSATGLVSYEQYF
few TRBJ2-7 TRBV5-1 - TGCGCCAGCAGCTACTCTACAGGAACCTACGAGCAGTACTTC CASSYSTGTYEQYF
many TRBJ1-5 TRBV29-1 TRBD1 TGCAGCGCCGTGGGAGGGGGCGATCAGCCCCAGCATTTT CSAVGGGDQPQHF
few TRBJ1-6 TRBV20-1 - TGCAGTGCTAGAGCACAGAAGACAGTTTATTCACCCCTCCACTTT CSARAQKTVYSPLHF
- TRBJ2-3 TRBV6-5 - TGTGCCAGCAGTTACGGGCTAGCGCAGGAGACGCAGTATTTT CASSYGLAQETQYF
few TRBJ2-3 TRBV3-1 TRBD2 TGTGCCAGCAGGAGGACTAGTACGGCAGATACGCAGTATTTT CASRRTSTADTQYF
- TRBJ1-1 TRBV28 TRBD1 TGTGCCAGCAGTCTCACAAATCTCCGGGACAGGGACACTGAAGCTTTCTTT CASSLTNLRDRDTEAFF
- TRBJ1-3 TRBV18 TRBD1 TGTGCCAGCTCACCAGACAGGGTCGACACCATATATTTT CASSPDRVDTIYF
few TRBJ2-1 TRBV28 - TGTGCCAGCAGTCCGGGATTCCACAATGAGCAGTTCTTC CASSPGFHNEQFF
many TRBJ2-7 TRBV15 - TGTGCCACCAGCCAGACCGGGACGAGCCGCGAGCAGTACTTC CATSQTGTSREQYF
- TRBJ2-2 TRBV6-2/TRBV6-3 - TGTGCCAGCAGTTACTCGTCCGGGTCCATGACCGGGGAGCTGTTTTTT CASSYSSGSMTGELFF
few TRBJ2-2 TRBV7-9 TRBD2 TGTGCCAGCAGTTCCGACCGAGGGACTAGCGGCCTCTCGGGCACCGGGGAGCTGTTTTTT CASSSDRGTSGLSGTGELFF
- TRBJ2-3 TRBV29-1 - TGCAGCGTTGAAAAGCGTCAGCCTAGCACAGATACGCAGTATTTT CSVEKRQPSTDTQYF
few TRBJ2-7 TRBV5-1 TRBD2 TGCGCCAGCAGCTTAGGAAGCGGGACTTACGAGCAGTACTTC CASSLGSGTYEQYF
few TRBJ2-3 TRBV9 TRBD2 TGTGCCAGCAGCGTAGCAGGACTAGCGGGAGGGCCCTCAAGCACAGATACGCAGTATTTT CASSVAGLAGGPSSTDTQYF
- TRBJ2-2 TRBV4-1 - TGCGCCAGCAGCCATTTCAAGTCGGTCACCGGGGAGCTGTTTTTT CASSHFKSVTGELFF
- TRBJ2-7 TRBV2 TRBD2 TGTGCCAGCAGGGCCAGACTAGCGGGAGACCTCTACGAGCAGTACTTC CASRARLAGDLYEQYF
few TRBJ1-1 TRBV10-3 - TGTGCCATCAGTGAGAGAAAGGAAGCTTTCTTT CAISERKEAFF
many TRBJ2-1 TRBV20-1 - TGCAGTGCTAGAGAAAGTGGCGATGAGCAGTTCTTC CSARESGDEQFF
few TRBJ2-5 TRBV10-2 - TGCGCCAGCAGCCAGACGACCCAAGAGACCCAGTACTTC CASSQTTQETQYF
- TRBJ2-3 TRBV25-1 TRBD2 TGTGCCAGCAGTACTGGACTAGCGGCAGATACGCAGTATTTT CASSTGLAADTQYF
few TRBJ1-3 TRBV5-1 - TGCGCCAGCAGCTTGGGACAGACCTCTGGAAACACCATATATTTT CASSLGQTSGNTIYF
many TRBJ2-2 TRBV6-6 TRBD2 TGTGCCAGCAAGCTAGCGGGAGGGCCCGGCACCGGGGAGCTGTTTTTT CASKLAGGPGTGELFF
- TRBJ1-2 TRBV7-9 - TGTGCCAGCAGCCCTCCGGGACGGATCTATGGCTACACCTTC CASSPPGRIYGYTF
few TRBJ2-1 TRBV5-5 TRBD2 TGTGCCAGCAGCCGGGGACTAGCGGGAGGGCAGGGAGAGCAGTTCTTC CASSRGLAGGQGEQFF
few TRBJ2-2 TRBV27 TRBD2 TGTGCCAGCAGTCTATATTATAAAGTAGCGGGAGGGCATAACACCGGGGAGCTGTTTTTT CASSLYYKVAGGHNTGELFF
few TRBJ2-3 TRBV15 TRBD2 TGTGCCACCAGCAACGGACTAGCGGGGGGCACAGATACGCAGTATTTT CATSNGLAGGTDTQYF
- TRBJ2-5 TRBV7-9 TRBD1 TGTGCCAGCAGCTCAACGGACAGGGAAGAGACCCAGTACTTC CASSSTDREETQYF
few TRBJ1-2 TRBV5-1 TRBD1 TGCGCCAGCAGCTTAGCAGACAGGGTACGTGGCTACACCTTC CASSLADRVRGYTF